The 9 T cell receptor beta chains listed next were all sequenced from one sample in a study of cytomegalovirus exposure and HLA in healthy donors. PCR was performed using 60 Vbeta and 13 Jbeta primers. TCRdb keeps only in-frame clones here, not all; method: immunoSEQ multiplex PCR. The sample consists of 100,000 or so clones, 60% to 85% of them appearing once. The sequenced sample was PBMCs. The receptors derive from a man aged 50 to 59 in good health and CMV-seronegative.

This clone appeared a single time. The CDR3 nucleotides are TGCGCCAGCAGCTTGGCGGTAGCGGGGGGTTCAGATACGCAGTATTTT. Translating it yields CASSLAVAGGSDTQYF. This chain connects TRBV5-1 to TRBJ2-3, with 10 bases aligning to TRBD2. Losses at the gene ends were 0 bases for V and 4 bases for J; bases not matched to a gene: 5. The CDR3 length is 16 residues. Germline CDR1 is SGHRS and CDR2 is YFSETQ.

The V and J genes are TRBV5-1 and TRBJ1-1; 7 bases fit TRBD1. The CDR3 runs to 15 residues. Germline loops: CDR1 SGHRS, CDR2 YFSETQ. V dropped 2 bases and J dropped 3; count of bases not matched to a gene: 7. CDR3 DNA sequence: TGCGCCAGCAGCTTAAGAACAGGGGACGACACTGAAGCTTTCTTT. Translating it yields CASSLRTGDDTEAFF.

The J gene is TRBJ2-1, the V gene TRBV4-1; D is uncertain. V lost 0 bases and J 9 bases, leaving 6 bases between the germline ends. CDR1 and CDR2 (germline): MGHRA, YSYEKL. This CDR3 comprises 12 residues. CDR3 sequence: CASSQDLLEQFF. The CDR3 coding sequence is TGCGCCAGCAGCCAAGATCTCCTTGAGCAGTTCTTC.

The rearrangement joins TRBV30 to TRBJ2-3; 7 bases agree with TRBD2. The CDR3 extends over 13 amino acids. CDR1 and CDR2 (germline): GTSNPN, SVGIG (reference sequence). Trimming cost V 1 base and J 3 bases; bases outside gene matches: 1. The CDR3 DNA sequence: TGTGCCTGGAGTGGGGGGGGGACAGATACGCAGTATTTT. This codes for CAWSGGGTDTQYF.

The V and J genes are TRBV11-3 and TRBJ2-2; TRBD2 agrees at 9 bases. The trim removed 1 base at V and 4 bases at J, leaving 4 bases unmatched. This CDR3 contains 16 residues. Looked up from germline, CDR1 is SGHNT and CDR2 is YENEEA. The CDR3 DNA follows: TGTGCCAGCAGCTTAGGGACTAGCGTTCCCACCGGGGAGCTGTTTTTT. Amino acid sequence: CASSLGTSVPTGELFF.

The CDR3 sequence: CASSKLGSGSSYEQYF. The CDR3 bases are TGTGCCAGTAGTAAACTCGGTAGCGGGAGTTCCTACGAGCAGTACTTC. The chain uses TRBV19 and TRBJ2-7, with TRBD2 identical over 9 bases. V shed 4 bases, J shed 1 base, and the junction held 8 bases outside the gene matches. CDR3 length: 16 amino acids. Germline CDR1 reads LNHDA; CDR2 reads SQIVND (reference sequence).

This clone was seen a few times. Likely a read error: the CDR3 ends without its conserved phenylalanine or tryptophan. It is unclear where the CDR3 begins or ends on the DNA, so no DNA is shown, and the CDR3 is as TCRdb lists it. The gene calls are TRBV2 and TRBJ2-7; the D segment call TRBD1 is taken from the table without a DNA check. Inclusive of both ends, the CDR3 amounts to 10 amino acids. Germline CDR1 is SNHLY and CDR2 is FYNNEI. The CDR3 sequence: CAVERGTGYL.

The rearrangement joins TRBV27 to TRBJ2-2, with D hard to call. Germline assignment: CDR1 MNHEY and CDR2 SMNVEV (reference sequence). V dropped 5 bases and J dropped 3 bases, with 7 bases sitting between them. The CDR3 has 13 amino acids. DNA of the CDR3: TGTGCCAGCAGTATTTCCTACACCGGGGAGCTGTTTTTT. Translation: CASSISYTGELFF.

The gene calls are TRBV18 and TRBJ2-3; D may be TRBD1 (5 bases). Trimming shortened V by 1 base and J by 5 bases, and 10 bases separated the two germline ends. This CDR3 comprises 14 residues. Germline CDR1 is KGHSH and CDR2 is LQKENI. CDR3 protein: CASSPQGMIDTQYF. The CDR3 nucleotides read TGTGCCAGCTCACCACAGGGGATGATAGATACGCAGTATTTT.